This T cell receptor beta chain is from a study of identical twins. TCRdb recomputed calls from the 5' RACE reads with MiXCR, one row per CDR3 protein. The table has fewer than 500,000 distinct CDR3 sequences, 20% to 25% seen once. Comments on this clonotype: The antigen is undetermined.

Study-level points and caveats: Out-of-frame TCR alpha sharing in monozygotic twins exceeded recombination model predictions.

These sequences were also reported in another study, on T cells expressing NK-cell markers. That work states: Seven sequenced donors out of eight were HCMV-seropositive, one seronegative.

This receptor was taken from a woman between 18 and 29 years old in good health. The sequencing input was CD4+ T cells sorted from blood.

The CDR3 loop reads CSADPGTSGSYEQYF. The DNA of the CDR3 is TGCAGTGCTGACCCCGGGACTAGCGGATCCTACGAGCAGTACTTC. The V call is TRBV20-1, the J call TRBJ2-7; TRBD2 agrees at 11 bases. J gave up 1 base and V 5 bases, and 7 bases lay outside the gene matches. CDR1 is DFQATT, CDR2 SNEGSKA, per germline (reference sequence). This CDR3 has 15 residues.